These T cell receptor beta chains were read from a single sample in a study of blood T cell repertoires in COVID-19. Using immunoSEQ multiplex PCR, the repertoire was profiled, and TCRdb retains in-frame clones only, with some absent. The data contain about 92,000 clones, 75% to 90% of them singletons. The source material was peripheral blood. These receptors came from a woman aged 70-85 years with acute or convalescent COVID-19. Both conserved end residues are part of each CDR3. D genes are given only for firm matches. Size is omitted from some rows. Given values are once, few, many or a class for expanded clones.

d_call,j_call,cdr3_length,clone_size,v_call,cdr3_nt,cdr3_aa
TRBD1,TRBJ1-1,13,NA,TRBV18,TGTGCCAGCTCATCCGGGACAGGGGGAGAAGCTTTCTTT,CASSSGTGGEAFF
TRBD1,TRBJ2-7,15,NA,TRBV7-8,TGTGCCAGCAGCTTTAGACAGGGCAGGTCCTACGAGCAGTACTTC,CASSFRQGRSYEQYF
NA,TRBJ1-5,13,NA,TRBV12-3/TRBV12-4,TGTGCCAGCAGTACAGGGACGAATCAGCCCCAGCATTTT,CASSTGTNQPQHF
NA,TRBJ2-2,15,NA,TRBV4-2,TGTGCCAGCAGCCAAGATCGGCTAGCTGGCGGGGAGCTGTTTTTT,CASSQDRLAGGELFF
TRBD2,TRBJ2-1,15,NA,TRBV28,TGTGCCAGCAGTTTGGCGGGAGAGTCCTACAATGAGCAGTTCTTC,CASSLAGESYNEQFF
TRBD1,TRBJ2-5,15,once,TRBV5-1,TGCGCCAGCAGCGCCAGGACAGGGGGCGGGGAGACCCAGTACTTC,CASSARTGGGETQYF
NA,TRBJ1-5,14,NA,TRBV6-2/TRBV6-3,TGTGCCAGCAGTTACTCGCGGGGTAGTCAGCCCCAGCATTTT,CASSYSRGSQPQHF
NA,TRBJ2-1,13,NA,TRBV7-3,TGTGCCAGCAGCTTAAGCGGGGACAATGAGCAGTTCTTC,CASSLSGDNEQFF
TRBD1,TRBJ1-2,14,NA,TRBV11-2,TGTGCCAGCAGCCCCTCGACAGGGAACTATGGCTACACCTTC,CASSPSTGNYGYTF
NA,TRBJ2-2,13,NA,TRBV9,TGTGCCAGCAGCGCTTCCACCGGCGGGGAGCTGTTTTTT,CASSASTGGELFF
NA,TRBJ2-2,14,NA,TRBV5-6,TGTGCCAGCAGCTTGGGGGGGAGGCCGAACGAGCTGTTTTTT,CASSLGGRPNELFF
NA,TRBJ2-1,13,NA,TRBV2,TGTGCCACCAGAGCTGGACAGTACAATGAGCAGTTCTTC,CATRAGQYNEQFF
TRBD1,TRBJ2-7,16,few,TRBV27,TGTGCCAGCAGTTTAGCAGGGACAGGAGGCTCCTACGAGCAGTACTTC,CASSLAGTGGSYEQYF
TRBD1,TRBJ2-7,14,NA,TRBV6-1,TGTGCCAGCAGTGAAGCGGGACAGAGCTACGAGCAGTACTTC,CASSEAGQSYEQYF
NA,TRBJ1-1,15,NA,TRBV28,TGTGCCAGCAGCCTAAGCGGGACACAACCCACTGAAGCTTTCTTT,CASSLSGTQPTEAFF
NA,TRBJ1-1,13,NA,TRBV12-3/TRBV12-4,TGTGCCAGCAGTTTAAAGGCGGACACTGAAGCTTTCTTT,CASSLKADTEAFF
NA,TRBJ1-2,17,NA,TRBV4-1,TGCGCCAGCAGCCAAGATCTGGTTGGGGCCAATAACTATGGCTACACCTTC,CASSQDLVGANNYGYTF
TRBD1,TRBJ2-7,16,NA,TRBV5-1,TGCGCCAGCAGCTTTAGTCTCGGGCAGGGGGCCCCCGAGCAGTACTTC,CASSFSLGQGAPEQYF
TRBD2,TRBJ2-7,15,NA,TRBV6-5,TGTGCCAGCAGCCCGACTAGCGGGAACCCCTACGAGCAGTACTTC,CASSPTSGNPYEQYF
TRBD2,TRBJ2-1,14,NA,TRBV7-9,TGTGCCAGCAGTGGGACTAGCGGGAGCCATGAGCAGTTCTTC,CASSGTSGSHEQFF
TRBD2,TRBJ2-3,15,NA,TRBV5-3,TGTGCCAGAAGCCGGGGACTAGCGGTCCAGGATACGCAGTATTTT,CARSRGLAVQDTQYF
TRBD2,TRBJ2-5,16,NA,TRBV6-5,TGTGCCAGCAGTTACTGGGCTAGCGGGAGAGGGGAGACCCAGTACTTC,CASSYWASGRGETQYF
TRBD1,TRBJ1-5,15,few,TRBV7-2,TGTGCCAGCAGCAAGGGACAGGGGGCTACTCAGCCCCAGCATTTT,CASSKGQGATQPQHF
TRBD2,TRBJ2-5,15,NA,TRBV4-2,TGTGCCAGCAGCCAGGGACGAGCGGGGGTAGAGACCCAGTACTTC,CASSQGRAGVETQYF
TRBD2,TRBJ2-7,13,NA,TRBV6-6,TGTGCCAGCAGTCGCGGGAGCTCCTACGAGCAGTACTTC,CASSRGSSYEQYF
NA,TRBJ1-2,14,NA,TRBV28,TGTGCCAGCACCCCCCTGGAGATGCACTATGGCTACACCTTC,CASTPLEMHYGYTF
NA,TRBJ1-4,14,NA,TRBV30,TGTGCCTGGAGTACGACTCAGGGTTATGAAAAACTGTTTTTT,CAWSTTQGYEKLFF
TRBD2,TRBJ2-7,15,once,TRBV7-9,TGTGCCAGCAGCTTGGAGGGACTAGCGATATACGAGCAGTACTTC,CASSLEGLAIYEQYF
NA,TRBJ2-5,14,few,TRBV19,TGTGCCAGTAGTATAAGGGGACAACAAGAGACCCAGTACTTC,CASSIRGQQETQYF
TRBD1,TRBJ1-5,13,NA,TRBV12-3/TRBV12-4,TGTGCCAGCAGTCCCCCGGACAGGCGGCCCCAGCATTTT,CASSPPDRRPQHF
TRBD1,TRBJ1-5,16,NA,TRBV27,TGTGCCAGCAGTCCCCGCGACAGGGGGAGCAATCAGCCCCAGCATTTT,CASSPRDRGSNQPQHF
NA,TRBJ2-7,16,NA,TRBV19,TGTGCCAGTAGTACCCCGAAGAAGGACTTTATCTACGAGCAGTACTTC,CASSTPKKDFIYEQYF
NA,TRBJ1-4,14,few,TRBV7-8,TGTGCCAGCAGCTCCGGGGGGTTGGTCGAAAAACTGTTTTTT,CASSSGGLVEKLFF
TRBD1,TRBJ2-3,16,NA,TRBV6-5,TGTGCCAGCAGTTCGGGGACAGGGGGCCTCACAGATACGCAGTATTTT,CASSSGTGGLTDTQYF
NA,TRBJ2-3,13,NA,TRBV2,TGTGCCAGCATACGCTCAGGGCCAGATACGCAGTATTTT,CASIRSGPDTQYF